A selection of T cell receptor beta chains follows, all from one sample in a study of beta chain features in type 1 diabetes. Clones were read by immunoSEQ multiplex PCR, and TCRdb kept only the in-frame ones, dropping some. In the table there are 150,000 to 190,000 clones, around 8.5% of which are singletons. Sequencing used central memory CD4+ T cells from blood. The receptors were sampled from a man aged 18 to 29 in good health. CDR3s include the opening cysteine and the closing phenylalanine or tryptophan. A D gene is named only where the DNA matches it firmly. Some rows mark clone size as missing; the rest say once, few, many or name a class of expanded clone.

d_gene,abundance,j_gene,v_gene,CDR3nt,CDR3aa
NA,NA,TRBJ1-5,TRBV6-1,TGTGCCAGCAGTGAGGTCCGGGTCAGGGGTGGACAGCCCCAGCATTTT,CASSEVRVRGGQPQHF
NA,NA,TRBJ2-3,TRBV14,TGTGCCAGCAGCCAAGAGGAACATCTAGCCCCGTATTTT,CASSQEEHLAPYF
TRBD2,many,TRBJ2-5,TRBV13,TGTGCCAGCAGCTTGGGACTAGTCAAAGAGACCCAGTACTTC,CASSLGLVKETQYF
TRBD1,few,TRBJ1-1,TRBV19,TGTGCCAGCCGGGACAGGGCCTCTGAAGCTTTCTTT,CASRDRASEAFF
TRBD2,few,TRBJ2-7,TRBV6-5,TGTGCCAGCAGTTCCCCCAGGACGGGAGGAAAGGACGAGCAGTACTTC,CASSSPRTGGKDEQYF
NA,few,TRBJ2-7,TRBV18,TGTGCCAGCTCACCACGGGGGGGGGCTCCCTACGAGCAGTACTTC,CASSPRGGAPYEQYF
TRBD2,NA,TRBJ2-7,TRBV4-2,TGTGCCAGCAAAGGGGAGGGTTACGAGCAGTACTTC,CASKGEGYEQYF
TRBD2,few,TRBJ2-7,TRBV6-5,TGTGCCAGCAGTTACCGTCGGACGGGAGGGAACTACGAGCAGTACTTC,CASSYRRTGGNYEQYF
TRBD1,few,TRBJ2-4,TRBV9,TGTGCCAGCAGCCCTTCGACAGGGGAGAACATTCAGTACTTC,CASSPSTGENIQYF
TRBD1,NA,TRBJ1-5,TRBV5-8,TGTGCCAGCAGCCTAGGACAGGGGGTGGATGTGGAGCCCCAGCATTTT,CASSLGQGVDVEPQHF
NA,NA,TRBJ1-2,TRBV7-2,TGTGCCAGCAGCCCCCGGACACTGACTTCAGGCTACACCTTC,CASSPRTLTSGYTF
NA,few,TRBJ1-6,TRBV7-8,TGTGCCAGCAGCTTAGCGCTGGGCGTTTCATCACCCCTCCACTTT,CASSLALGVSSPLHF
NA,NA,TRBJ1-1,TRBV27,TGTGCCAGCAGTTTCCGAGTTGGCACTGAAGCTTTCTTT,CASSFRVGTEAFF
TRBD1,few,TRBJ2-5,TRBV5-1,TGCGCCAGCAGCTCCTTAAGACAGGGACGGGAGACCCAGTACTTC,CASSSLRQGRETQYF
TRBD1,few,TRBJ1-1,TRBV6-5,TGTGCCAGCAAAAACAGGGGGTGGACTGAAGCTTTCTTT,CASKNRGWTEAFF
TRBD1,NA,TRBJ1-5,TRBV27,TGTGCCAGCAGGCCGGGACAGAATAGCAATCAGCCCCAGCATTTT,CASRPGQNSNQPQHF
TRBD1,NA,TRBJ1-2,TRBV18,TGTGCCAGCTCTCCCGGACAGGGAAGCAACTATGGCTACACCTTC,CASSPGQGSNYGYTF
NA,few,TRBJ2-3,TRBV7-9,TGTGCCAGCAGCTTATTTTCCAGCGTTGGAGATACGCAGTATTTT,CASSLFSSVGDTQYF
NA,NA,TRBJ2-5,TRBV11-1,TGTGCCAGCAGCTCAGACGGTACGGGGGAGCAGTACTTC,CASSSDGTGEQYF
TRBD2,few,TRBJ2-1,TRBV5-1,TGCGCCAGCAGCCAAACCTCTAGCGGGAGGGAGCAGTTCTTC,CASSQTSSGREQFF
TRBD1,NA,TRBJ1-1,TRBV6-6,TGTGCCAGCAGACGTCCTGACAGGGTGGGCACTGAAGCTTTCTTT,CASRRPDRVGTEAFF
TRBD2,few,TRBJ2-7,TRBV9,TGTGCCAGCAGCGTAAGGGGAGGGGCCGACGGGGAGCAGTACTTC,CASSVRGGADGEQYF
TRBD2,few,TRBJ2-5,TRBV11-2,TGTGCCAGCAGCCCAAAGACTAGCGGGGAAGAGACCCAGTACTTC,CASSPKTSGEETQYF
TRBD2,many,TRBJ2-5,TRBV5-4,TGTGCCAGCAGCTCGGGTGGGACTAGCGGGCCTCTAGAGACCCAGTACTTC,CASSSGGTSGPLETQYF
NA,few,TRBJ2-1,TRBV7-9,TGTGCCAGCAGCTCAAGAGGAGGCGCAAGAAATGAGCAGTTCTTC,CASSSRGGARNEQFF
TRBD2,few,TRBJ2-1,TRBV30,TGTGCCTGGAGTCGACTAGCGGGACAGTACAATGAGCAGTTCTTC,CAWSRLAGQYNEQFF
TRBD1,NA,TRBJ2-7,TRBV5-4,TGTGCCAGCAGCCCGCAGACAGGGGGCTACGAGCAGTACTTC,CASSPQTGGYEQYF
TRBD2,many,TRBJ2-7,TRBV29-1,TGCAGCGTTATTGAACTGGGAGGGCTCTACGAGCAGTACTTC,CSVIELGGLYEQYF
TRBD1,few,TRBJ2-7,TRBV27,TGTGCCAGCAGTTCAACCGGGACAGGGATCTACGAGCAGTACTTC,CASSSTGTGIYEQYF
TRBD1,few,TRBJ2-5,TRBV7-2,TGTGCCAGCAGCTTCGACAGGGGGTCCGGGACCCAGTACTTC,CASSFDRGSGTQYF
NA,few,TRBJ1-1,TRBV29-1,TGCAGCGCTGCAGGACACTTGTCCGATGGTTTCTTT,CSAAGHLSDGFF
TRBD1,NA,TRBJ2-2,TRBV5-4,TGTGCCAGCAGCTTGGGACAGGGGGTAGGGACCGGGGAGCTGTTTTTT,CASSLGQGVGTGELFF
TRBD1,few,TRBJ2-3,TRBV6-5,TGTGCCAGCAGCTTGCAGGGGGCCCTAGGGGATACGCAGTATTTT,CASSLQGALGDTQYF